The 13 T cell receptor beta chains reported below all come from one sample, sequenced in a study of T-cell memory formation after mild COVID-19 (dated by TCRdb to the early 2020s). The method was 5' RACE. Sequencing instrument: Illumina NovaSeq 6000. TCRdb passed the public sequencing reads through fastp at Q25 and MiXCR, retaining productive beta sequences. Identical CDR3 proteins give one entry, which carries the most common genes and DNA. The sample yields approximately 450,000 distinct CDR3 sequences; approximately 18% were counted once. Jointly, the top ten make up roughly an eighth of the sample. Material for sequencing was PBMCs or a T cell subset sorted from them (not recorded which). The receptors here all came from an adult woman who had mild COVID-19 (a few samples of this study predate the infection). The sample titles of this study are shuffled in the database, so cell type and time point are left out; the donor was told from shared clones.

This clonotype was picked up a small number of times. The V gene is TRBV24-1, the J gene TRBJ2-3; TRBD1 is a possible D gene (6 bases). The V and J ends lost 4 bases and 6 bases respectively, with 22 bases between them. The CDR3 sequence is 17 residues long. The germline CDR1 and CDR2 sequences are KGHDR and SFDVKD. CDR3 region: CATSDPFRGIGWDTQYF. The CDR3, as DNA: TGTGCCACCAGTGACCCTTTTAGGGGGATAGGATGGGATACGCAGTATTTT.

This clonotype has a handful of counts. The DNA of the CDR3 is TGTGCCAGCAGCTTTGGGGGCCTACCATACAATGAGCAGTTCTTC. Its protein product is CASSFGGLPYNEQFF. This chain links TRBV5-4 with TRBJ2-1; tentatively, D is TRBD1 (6 bases). The CDR3 runs to 15 residues. V dropped 2 bases and J dropped 4 bases, with 13 bases sitting between them. Germline loops: CDR1 SGHNT, CDR2 YYREEE (reference sequence).

In its sample, this clonotype was seen a few times. The V and J genes are TRBV6-5 and TRBJ1-1; D uncertain. The CDR3 is made up of 15 amino acids. Germline loops: CDR1 MNHEY, CDR2 SVGAGI. V gave up 4 bases and J gave up 7 bases, with 19 bases separating them. CDR3 DNA sequence: TGTGCCAGCAGTTCTGGAAGCGTCCGGTTAAGTGAAGCTTTCTTT. Its translation is CASSSGSVRLSEAFF.

J is TRBJ2-3 and V is TRBV10-3; 7 bases are shared with TRBD1. The J segment lost 6 bases and the V segment lost 2 bases, leaving 8 bases of the junction unmatched. In germline, CDR1 is ENHRY, CDR2 SYGVKD. CDR3 length: 15 residues. CDR3 residues: CAISERQGEKDTQYF. The CDR3 DNA reads TGTGCCATCAGTGAGCGTCAGGGGGAGAAGGATACGCAGTATTTT.

The chain couples TRBV11-3 to TRBJ1-1; 9 nucleotides align to TRBD1. The CDR3 is 16 amino acids. With V trimmed by 5 bases and J by 5 bases, 12 bases remained unmatched. The V gene's germline CDR1 is SGHNT and CDR2 YENEEA. The CDR3, as DNA: TGTGCCAGCAGCCCAATACCGGGACAGGGAGGAACTGAAGCTTTCTTT. It is translated as CASSPIPGQGGTEAFF.

The rearrangement links TRBV29-1 to TRBJ1-1, with D maybe TRBD1 (5 bases). The CDR3 covers 12 residues. Germline lookup yields CDR1 SQVTM and CDR2 ANQGSEA. The V gene lost 2 bases and the J gene lost 3 bases, with 7 bases spanning the gap. The CDR3 DNA follows: TGCAGCGTTGAAAAGGGGTACACTGAAGCTTTCTTT. The encoded protein is CSVEKGYTEAFF.

The V gene is TRBV7-2, the J gene TRBJ1-1, with TRBD1 matching 7 bases. V was clipped by 6 bases and J by 4 bases; unmatched bases: 8. Germline-derived CDR1 and CDR2 are SGHTA and FQGNSA. The CDR3 sequence is 14 residues long. CDR3 protein: CASSLQGTPTEAFF. CDR3 bases: TGTGCCAGCAGTTTACAGGGGACCCCCACTGAAGCTTTCTTT.

The chain links TRBV2 to TRBJ2-3, with a weak D call TRBD2 (6 bases). The germline V gene has CDR1 SNHLY and CDR2 FYNNEI. The V and J ends lost 10 bases and 0 bases respectively, with 14 bases between them. CDR3 length: 14 residues. CDR3 loop: CAKSLAYSTDTQYF. The CDR3 DNA is TGTGCCAAGAGTCTAGCGTACAGCACAGATACGCAGTATTTT.

This clonotype showed up just a few times. This chain links TRBV7-9 with TRBJ1-1; TRBD1 matches 7 bases. Germline V lookup: CDR1 SEHNR, CDR2 FQNEAQ (reference sequence). There are 19 residues in the CDR3. Trimming at V came to 10 bases and at J to 4 bases, leaving 27 bases not matched to a gene. CDR3 loop: CATSIVKQQGDRVCTEAFF. The CDR3 DNA follows: TGTGCCACTTCAATCGTCAAGCAACAAGGAGACAGGGTTTGCACTGAAGCTTTCTTT.

The chain joins TRBV9 to TRBJ1-2, with 8 nucleotides matching TRBD1. Per germline, CDR1 SGDLS and CDR2 YYNGEE. CDR3 length: 15 amino acids. V trimming: 0 bases; J trimming: 4 bases; junction bases outside the gene matches: 5. Here the CDR3 reads CASSVGPDRGYGYTF. The CDR3 bases are TGTGCCAGCAGCGTAGGGCCAGACAGGGGCTATGGCTACACCTTC.

There are many counts of this clonotype. The rearrangement links TRBV7-9 to TRBJ2-3; D might be TRBD2 (6 bases). There are 11 residues in the CDR3. The germline gives CDR1 SEHNR, CDR2 FQNEAQ (reference sequence). The V end was cut by 6 bases, the J end by 11 bases, with 12 bases between. The CDR3 sequence is CASSPLAEQYF. The CDR3 region has the DNA TGTGCCAGCAGTCCGTTAGCGGAGCAGTATTTT.

As concerns this clonotype: Mismatch with germline at one junction end may stem from a read error. The chain employs TRBV20-1 and TRBJ1-1, with a possible D match to TRBD1 (5 bases). There are 11 residues in the CDR3. Germline CDR1 and CDR2: DFQATT and SNEGSKA (reference sequence). CDR3 region: CSAREEGASIF. CDR3 sequence (DNA): TGCAGTGCTAGAGAGGAAGGGGCTTCGATCTTT.

V gene TRBV5-1 combines with J gene TRBJ2-1, with D perhaps matching TRBD2 (5 bases). The CDR3 is 13 amino acids. Between the trimmed V and J ends, which lost 0 bases and 8 bases, there was a span of 9 bases. Per the germline V gene, CDR1 is SGHRS and CDR2 is YFSETQ. Written as DNA, the CDR3 is TGCGCCAGCAGCTTGGGGGAGCCTGATGAGCAGTTCTTC. Protein sequence: CASSLGEPDEQFF.